These 21 T cell receptor beta chains were sequenced from one sample in a study of T cell changes during pregnancy in multiple sclerosis. Measured with immunoSEQ multiplex PCR; TCRdb has only the in-frame clones, and not every one. The sample shows over 20,000 clones, about 88% of them seen only once. This material consisted of CD8+ T cells from peripheral blood mononuclear cells, taken after pregnancy. The receptor source for this set is a female donor with multiple sclerosis, enrolled in a pregnancy study.

The genes are TRBV14 and TRBJ1-1, with TRBD1 identical over 7 bases. Germline loops: CDR1 SGHDN, CDR2 FVKESK. V shed 0 bases, J shed 8 bases, and the junction held 3 bases outside the gene matches. The CDR3 spans 13 residues. The CDR3 DNA follows: TGTGCCAGCAGCCAAGAAGGGGGCTTAGAAGCTTTCTTT. Its protein is CASSQEGGLEAFF.

The V call is TRBV4-1, the J call TRBJ1-3; possible D gene TRBD1, 6 bases. The CDR3 consists of 15 residues. Germline V CDR1 and CDR2: MGHRA, YSYEKL. V gave up 4 bases and J gave up 7 bases, with 17 bases separating them. The CDR3 spells CASSPSQGTGNTIYF. In nucleotides, the CDR3 is TGCGCCAGCAGCCCCAGTCAGGGTACAGGGAACACCATATATTTT.

The chain is built from TRBV6-5 and TRBJ1-1, with TRBD1 matching over 7 bases. V shed 6 bases and J 1 base; nucleotides not matched to a gene: 5. Germline CDR1 and CDR2: MNHEY and SVGAGI. The CDR3 length is 14 residues. CDR3 sequence reads: CASRYGTENTEAFF. As DNA, the CDR3 is TGTGCCAGCAGGTACGGGACAGAGAACACTGAAGCTTTCTTT.

By share, this clone counts as medium-sized. V usage is TRBV19 and J usage is TRBJ1-5, with D possibly matching TRBD1 (5 bases). The V gene's germline CDR1 is LNHDA and CDR2 SQIVND (reference sequence). The CDR3 extends over 16 amino acids. Trimming took 3 bases from V and 2 from J, leaving 14 bases between them. The CDR3 DNA reads TGTGCCAGTAGTATCCCGTCATCCAGGGGCAATCAGCCCCAGCATTTT. This translates into CASSIPSSRGNQPQHF.

The chain is built from TRBV10-1 and TRBJ1-1, with D maybe TRBD1 (5 bases). The CDR3 sequence is 15 residues long. The V gene lost 10 bases and the J gene lost 4 bases, with 22 bases spanning the gap. Germline V CDR1 and CDR2: WNHNN, SYGVQD (reference sequence). CDR3 sequence (DNA): TGCGCCAACGGGGGGGGGAGGGGAGGGGCCACTGAAGCTTTCTTT. Its translation is CANGGGRGGATEAFF.

This clone was seen only once. V is TRBV28 and J is TRBJ2-7; 7 bases fit TRBD1. With 4 bases clipped from V and 4 bases from J, the junction kept 10 bases outside the gene matches. This CDR3 region has 15 residues. Germline V CDR1 and CDR2: MDHEN, SYDVKM. The CDR3 protein is CASSWADRLIYEQYF. In nucleotides, the CDR3 is TGTGCCAGCAGTTGGGCGGACAGGCTAATATACGAGCAGTACTTC.

Only a few counts were recorded for this clone. V and J are TRBV19 and TRBJ2-7; 7 nucleotides agree with TRBD1. CDR1 and CDR2 (germline): LNHDA, SQIVND (reference sequence). V lost 5 bases to trimming and J lost 2 bases; unmatched junction nucleotides: 9. This CDR3 contains 15 residues. CDR3: CASSPVRDRAYEQYF. The CDR3 DNA sequence: TGTGCCAGTAGTCCCGTCCGGGACAGAGCCTACGAGCAGTACTTC.

V and J are TRBV5-1 and TRBJ2-1; tentatively, D is TRBD2 (6 bases). CDR1 and CDR2 (germline): SGHRS, YFSETQ. CDR3 length: 13 amino acids. Trimming shortened V by 5 bases and J by 5 bases, and 11 bases separated the two germline ends. The CDR3 loop is CASRPASDNEQFF. The DNA of the CDR3 is TGCGCCAGCAGACCGGCTAGCGACAATGAGCAGTTCTTC.

The chain links TRBV28 to TRBJ1-2, with a weak D call TRBD1 (5 bases). The V gene lost 7 bases and the J gene lost 7 bases, with 16 bases spanning the gap. The CDR3 contains 13 residues. Per germline, CDR1 MDHEN and CDR2 SYDVKM. The CDR3 spells CASILLTELGYTF. In DNA form, the CDR3 reads TGTGCCAGCATCCTCCTGACAGAGCTTGGCTACACCTTC.

The chain joins TRBV29-1 to TRBJ2-2; D gene uncertain. V lost 3 bases to trimming and J lost 6 bases, with 14 bases between them. Germline V gives CDR1 SQVTM, CDR2 ANQGSEA. CDR3 length: 14 residues. DNA for the CDR3: TGCAGCGTTGACCGGGTAGGTCGGCCCGGGGAGCTGTTTTTT. As protein: CSVDRVGRPGELFF.

The V call is TRBV5-4, the J call TRBJ2-7; 9 nucleotides agree with TRBD1. V lost 3 bases, J lost 4 bases, and 5 bases stayed unmatched. The germline gives CDR1 SGHNT, CDR2 YYREEE (reference sequence). This CDR3 comprises 14 residues. CDR3 DNA: TGTGCCAGCAGCTCTACAGGGGGCGGGTACGAGCAGTACTTC. Translated, it gives CASSSTGGGYEQYF.

The rearrangement links TRBV10-2 to TRBJ2-2; 12 bases are a match to TRBD2. V shed 7 bases, J shed 4 bases, and the junction held 7 bases outside the gene matches. The germline V gene encodes CDR1 WSHSY and CDR2 SAAADI. CDR3 size: 16 residues. DNA for the CDR3: TGCGCCAGCATTAACCGACTAGCGGGGGTCACCGGGGAGCTGTTTTTT. Its translation: CASINRLAGVTGELFF.

This clone was seen a handful of times. The CDR3 DNA follows: TGCGCCAGCAGCTTGGCTAGCGGCAACGTCCCCTACGAGCAGTACTTC. Protein: CASSLASGNVPYEQYF. The chain has TRBV5-1 and TRBJ2-7, with TRBD2 matching 7 bases. CDR1 SGHRS and CDR2 YFSETQ come from the germline V gene. V shed 0 bases, J shed 2 bases, and the junction held 8 bases outside the gene matches. The CDR3 has 16 amino acids.

The rearrangement uses TRBV29-1 and TRBJ1-1; 7 nucleotides align to TRBD1. From germline, CDR1 is SQVTM and CDR2 ANQGSEA. Trimming at V came to 7 bases and at J to 10 bases, leaving 6 bases not matched to a gene. The CDR3 is made up of 10 amino acids. The CDR3 nucleotides are TGCAGCGCGACAGGGAATGGAGCTTTCTTT. Its translation: CSATGNGAFF.

This chain connects TRBV27 to TRBJ2-1, with D possibly TRBD2 on 6 matching bases. The CDR3 consists of 16 residues. The V end lost 0 bases, the J end lost 4 bases, and 13 bases lay between the germline ends. CDR1 and CDR2 from the germline V gene are MNHEY and SMNVEV (reference sequence). CDR3 bases: TGTGCCAGCAGTTTATCCTGGGGGGAGCGGTACAATGAGCAGTTCTTC. It is translated as CASSLSWGERYNEQFF.

The chain is built from TRBV9 and TRBJ2-7; 11 bases are shared with TRBD1. The germline V gene encodes CDR1 SGDLS and CDR2 YYNGEE. CDR3 length: 16 amino acids. J gave up 0 bases and V 4 bases, and 6 bases lay outside the gene matches. The CDR3 here is CASSRTGGPTSYEQYF. The CDR3 DNA sequence: TGTGCCAGCAGCCGGACAGGGGGCCCCACCTCCTACGAGCAGTACTTC.

V usage is TRBV7-9 and J usage is TRBJ1-4, with D perhaps TRBD1 (5 bases). From germline, CDR1 is SEHNR and CDR2 FQNEAQ (reference sequence). This CDR3 is 15 amino acids long. V lost 6 bases, J lost 7 bases, and 18 bases lay in between. CDR3 in DNA: TGTGCCAGCAGTCTGGAGACAGAAGTGGGTGAAAAACTGTTTTTT. It encodes CASSLETEVGEKLFF.

This clone was recorded only once. The genes are TRBV6-5 and TRBJ2-5; 7 positions match TRBD2. The J segment lost 1 base and the V segment lost 2 bases, leaving 4 bases of the junction unmatched. Germline V lookup: CDR1 MNHEY, CDR2 SVGAGI. The CDR3 length is 15 residues. The CDR3 loop is CASSYGGGPQETQYF. The CDR3 DNA is TGTGCCAGCAGTTACGGGGGAGGGCCCCAAGAGACCCAGTACTTC.

Turning to this clone: The sample contains more than one DNA sequence encoding this CDR3. This sequence joins TRBV6-4 and TRBJ2-1; 7 bases match TRBD2. Per the germline V gene, CDR1 is MRHNA and CDR2 is SNTAGT. J was trimmed by 4 bases and V by 0 bases; bases with no gene match: 3. The CDR3 length is 15 residues. The CDR3 nucleotides read TGTGCCAGCAGTGACTCGGCGGGAGCGTACAATGAGCAGTTCTTC. Translated: CASSDSAGAYNEQFF.

The rearrangement uses TRBV19 and TRBJ1-2, with TRBD1 as a possible D gene (5 bases). The CDR3 covers 15 residues. Germline CDR1 and CDR2: LNHDA and SQIVND (reference sequence). The V end was cut by 4 bases, the J end by 6 bases, with 18 bases between. CDR3 in DNA: TGTGCCAGTAGTACTCGACAGCCGCTAAGGAATGGCTACACCTTC. Protein product: CASSTRQPLRNGYTF. Looking up the rest from reference TRBV19 and TRBJ1-2 gives the full variable domain: DGGITQSPKYLFRKEGQNVTLSCEQNLNHDAMYWYRQDPGQGLRLIYYSQIVNDFQKGDIAEGYSVSREKKESFPLTVTSAQKNPTAFYLCASSTRQPLRNGYTFGSGTRLTVV.

V gene TRBV10-1 combines with J gene TRBJ1-2; perhaps TRBD1 as D (6 bases). V was trimmed by 7 bases and J by 6 bases, leaving 36 bases between them. The CDR3 totals 20 residues. Looked up from germline, CDR1 is WNHNN and CDR2 is SYGVQD (reference sequence). The CDR3 region has the DNA TGCGCCAGCACCTTTCCTTTCCGGGGCCCCTTCATACCAAACAGGGATGGCTACACCTTC. It encodes CASTFPFRGPFIPNRDGYTF.